Listed below are T cell receptor beta chains from one sample, sequenced in a study of T cell responses to AZD1222 COVID-19 vaccine. The method was immunoSEQ multiplex PCR; TCRdb's version includes in-frame clones alone and lacks a portion of them. Here the sample spans about 120,000 clones, roughly nine tenths being singletons. The material sequenced was peripheral blood, taken 28 days after the second AZD1222 dose. The receptors here all came from an adult who received the AZD1222 COVID-19 vaccine. Each CDR3 is given with its conserved first and last residue. D genes are given only for firm matches. A row's size may be missing; if present it is once, few, many or a size class.

v_gene,j_gene,d_gene,len,abundance,CDR3aa,CDR3nt
TRBV7-8,TRBJ2-7,.,14,.,CASSRSDGGYEQYF,TGTGCCAGCAGCCGCTCGGATGGGGGCTACGAGCAGTACTTC
TRBV7-2,TRBJ2-7,TRBD1,15,once,CASSLEQGSGYEQYF,TGTGCCAGCAGCTTAGAACAGGGGTCAGGATACGAGCAGTACTTC
TRBV4-3,TRBJ2-7,.,15,once,CASSPGETSTYEQYF,TGCGCCAGCAGCCCGGGGGAGACGTCTACCTACGAGCAGTACTTC
TRBV4-3,TRBJ1-1,TRBD1,14,.,CASSAQGVSAEAFF,TGCGCCAGCAGCGCCCAGGGGGTGAGCGCTGAAGCTTTCTTT
TRBV28,TRBJ2-3,TRBD2,15,once,CASSSTSGGTDTQYF,TGTGCCAGCAGTTCGACTAGCGGAGGCACAGATACGCAGTATTTT
TRBV7-8,TRBJ2-1,.,18,.,CASSSPIVSGASYNEQFF,TGTGCCAGCAGCTCCCCGATCGTATCGGGGGCCTCCTACAATGAGCAGTTCTTC
TRBV7-3,TRBJ1-1,.,14,.,CASSLNRGDTEAFF,TGTGCCAGCAGCTTAAATAGGGGGGACACTGAAGCTTTCTTT
TRBV21-1,TRBJ1-5,.,18,few,CASPRGAGLTAGDQPQHF,TGTGCCAGCCCCCGAGGGGCAGGGCTAACAGCCGGCGATCAGCCCCAGCATTTT
TRBV7-9,TRBJ1-4,.,12,.,CASSLLGEKLFF,TGTGCCAGCAGCTTATTAGGGGAAAAACTGTTTTTT
TRBV5-1,TRBJ1-2,.,13,.,CASRVGGSYGYTF,TGCGCCAGCAGGGTCGGAGGAAGCTATGGCTACACCTTC
TRBV7-2,TRBJ1-5,TRBD1,15,.,CASSPQTGGNQPQHF,TGTGCCAGCAGCCCGCAGACAGGGGGCAATCAGCCCCAGCATTTT
TRBV19,TRBJ1-1,.,13,.,CASSNTANTEAFF,TGTGCCAGTTCTAACACGGCTAACACTGAAGCTTTCTTT
TRBV2,TRBJ2-5,TRBD2,15,.,CASSEPSGGAETQYF,TGTGCCAGCAGTGAACCTAGCGGGGGGGCAGAGACCCAGTACTTC
TRBV5-8,TRBJ2-7,.,12,.,CASSWNIYEQYF,TGTGCCAGCAGCTGGAACATCTACGAGCAGTACTTC
TRBV7-2,TRBJ1-2,.,15,.,CASSLGVGLDGYDTF,TGTGCCAGCAGCTTAGGAGTCGGACTTGATGGCTACGACACCTTC
TRBV6-6,TRBJ1-3,.,17,.,CASSRQRETNSGNTIYF,TGTGCCAGCAGTCGCCAGCGGGAAACGAACTCTGGAAACACCATATATTTT